What follows are 16 T cell receptor beta chains derived from one specimen sequenced in a study of vaccination effects on CD4 cells after COVID-19. The culture ran for roughly ten days before CD4+ T cells were isolated. BNT162b2 vaccine or mRNA-1273 vaccine was given to participants in two doses. Some clones are missing from TCRdb's copy, which holds only in-frame ones; the method was immunoSEQ multiplex PCR. The table lists tens of thousands of clones, around 69% of them singletons, with about 2% in the top ten. Their antigens remain unidentified. Specimen: CD4+ T cells from PBMCs cultured without peptide, collected after COVID-19 vaccination. These receptor sequences come from a human donor who received a COVID-19 vaccine.

The rearrangement uses TRBV7-2 and TRBJ2-3, with a weak D call TRBD1 (5 bases). Deletions cut 2 bases from V and 2 bases from J, with 8 bases between. This CDR3 is built from 14 residues. The germline V gene has CDR1 SGHTA and CDR2 FQGNSA. The DNA of the CDR3 is TGTGCCAGCAGCTTACTGACAGTCACAGATACGCAGTATTTT. It translates to CASSLLTVTDTQYF. The variable domain in full, completed from reference TRBV7-2 and TRBJ2-3, reads GAGVSQSPSNKVTEKGKDVELRCDPISGHTALYWYRQSLGQGLEFLIYFQGNSAPDKSGLPSDRFSAERTGGSVSTLTIQRTQQEDSAVYLCASSLLTVTDTQYFGPGTRLTVL.

In this sample, this clone turned up a few times. The chain joins TRBV9 to TRBJ1-5; the D is unclear. Germline lookup yields CDR1 SGDLS and CDR2 YYNGEE. The CDR3 loop spans 15 amino acids. Trimming took off 0 bases at V and 0 bases at J, with 7 bases between the two ends. The CDR3 nucleotides read TGTGCCAGCAGCGTAGGACATCTTAGCAATCAGCCCCAGCATTTT. Translation gives CASSVGHLSNQPQHF.

This chain connects TRBV29-1 to TRBJ1-2; no firm D call. Per germline, CDR1 SQVTM and CDR2 ANQGSEA. The CDR3 totals 12 residues. Trimming removed 4 bases from V and 4 bases from J, with 10 bases in between. CDR3 in amino acids: CSVAWGSYGYTF. The CDR3 nucleotides read TGCAGCGTTGCTTGGGGATCCTATGGCTACACCTTC.

CDR3 nucleotides: TGCGCCAGCAGCTCCTCAGGAGGGGCTCGATATGGCTACACCTTC. Translation: CASSSSGGARYGYTF. The chain couples TRBV5-1 to TRBJ1-2; TRBD1 is a possible D gene (5 bases). The CDR3 length is 15 residues. Germline V gives CDR1 SGHRS, CDR2 YFSETQ. V was cut by 3 bases and J by 5 bases, with 17 bases left in between.

The chain uses TRBV11-2 and TRBJ2-7; 7 nucleotides line up with TRBD1. V was pared by 5 bases and J by 4 bases, with 5 bases of the junction left unmatched. CDR1 and CDR2 (germline): SGHAT, FQNNGV. The CDR3 is made up of 13 amino acids. As DNA, the CDR3 is TGTGCCAGCAGCGCAGACAGGGCTTACGAGCAGTACGTC. This codes for CASSADRAYEQYV.

The DNA of the CDR3 is TGTGCCACCGCCTTCTGGAGCTACAATGAGCAGTTCTTC. It translates to CATAFWSYNEQFF. The V gene is TRBV12-3 or TRBV12-4, the J gene TRBJ2-1; no definite D call. The V and J ends lost 10 bases and 3 bases respectively, with 13 bases between them. CDR3 length equals 13 residues.

This sequence joins TRBV5-1 and TRBJ2-3; possible D gene TRBD1, 5 bases. The CDR3 extends over 14 amino acids. V was pared by 1 base and J by 5 bases, with 11 bases between. CDR1 is SGHRS, CDR2 YFSETQ, per germline. DNA for the CDR3: TGCGCCAGCAGCTTGCTGCAGGGCGGAGATACGCAGTATTTT. Its translation: CASSLLQGGDTQYF.

The chain uses TRBV28 and TRBJ2-7; 10 positions match TRBD2. After removal of 6 bases from V and 3 bases from J, the junction contained 5 bases not matched to a gene. The V gene's germline CDR1 is MDHEN and CDR2 SYDVKM. The CDR3 covers 14 residues. The CDR3 nucleotides read TGTGCCAGCAGACCAACTAGCGGGGTCTACGAGCAGTACGTC. This codes for CASRPTSGVYEQYV.

The chain employs TRBV5-4 and TRBJ1-4; TRBD1 matches 8 bases. CDR1 and CDR2 (germline): SGHNT, YYREEE (reference sequence). The CDR3 is 15 amino acids. Germline trimming cut 4 bases from V and 8 bases from J; bases unmatched to any gene: 10. The CDR3 region has the DNA TGTGCCAGCAGCGCCTCGACAGGGGTTGAAGAAAAACTGTTTTTT. Translation: CASSASTGVEEKLFF.

The chain joins TRBV2 to TRBJ2-7; weak D call: TRBD1 (6 bases). V was shortened by 6 bases and J by 9 bases, with 18 bases between the two germline ends. This CDR3 has 13 amino acids. Germline CDR1 is SNHLY and CDR2 is FYNNEI. CDR3 in DNA: TGTGCCAGCAGAGAAACAGGGACCTGGGGGCAGTACGTC. Its protein product is CASRETGTWGQYV.

The J gene is TRBJ1-1, the V gene TRBV10-3, with D possibly TRBD1 on 5 matching bases. CDR1 and CDR2 (germline): ENHRY, SYGVKD. Trimming removed 6 bases at V and 4 bases at J, with 12 bases between. This CDR3 has 13 residues. The CDR3 sequence is CAIRGWDGTEAFF. The CDR3 DNA reads as TGTGCCATCAGGGGATGGGACGGCACTGAAGCTTTCTTT.

The genes are TRBV28 and TRBJ1-1, with D maybe TRBD1 (5 bases). The CDR3 is 18 residues long. Germline CDR1 MDHEN, CDR2 SYDVKM. V lost 6 bases to trimming and J lost 3 bases, with 26 bases between them. CDR3 residues: CASSTTLRVLSTDTEAFF. In DNA, the CDR3 is TGTGCCAGCAGCACGACCCTCAGGGTGTTATCTACGGACACTGAAGCTTTCTTT.

This chain uses TRBV18 with TRBJ1-1; D call uncertain. The CDR3 totals 15 residues. Germline V gene sequence: CDR1 KGHSH, CDR2 LQKENI. Trimming removed 3 bases from V and 0 bases from J, with 11 bases in between. CDR3 DNA: TGTGCCAGCTCACCTGGGGTGGCCATGAACACTGAAGCTTTCTTT. It encodes CASSPGVAMNTEAFF.

This CDR3 reads CASSQELGNQPQHF. DNA of the CDR3: TGCGCCAGCAGCCAAGAGTTAGGCAATCAGCCCCAGCATTTT. This sequence joins TRBV4-3 and TRBJ1-5, with D uncertain. V lost 0 bases, J lost 2 bases, and 5 bases lay in between. CDR3 length equals 14 residues. In germline, CDR1 is LGHNA, CDR2 YSLEER.

In its sample, this clone was seen a few times. The V and J genes are TRBV11-1 and TRBJ2-1; no clear D. V lost 4 bases and J 9 bases, leaving 16 bases between the germline ends. CDR3 length: 14 amino acids. Germline CDR1 SGHAT, CDR2 FQDESV (reference sequence). This CDR3 reads CASSSAAVPAEQFF. The DNA of the CDR3 is TGTGCCAGCAGCTCAGCCGCTGTGCCCGCTGAGCAGTTCTTC.

For the CDR3, the DNA is TGTGCCAGCAGTTACACCGGGGGAATTCACGGGAGCAATCAGCCCCAGCATTTT. This encodes CASSYTGGIHGSNQPQHF. The J gene is TRBJ1-5, the V gene TRBV6-2 or TRBV6-3; tentative D call: TRBD1 (5 bases). Per germline, CDR1 MNHEY and CDR2 SVGEGT. The CDR3 spans 18 residues. V shed 2 bases and J shed 1 base, with 18 bases lying between them.